This TCR beta chain was profiled in a study of blood T cell repertoires in COVID-19. Study-wide background: Material from acute and convalescent COVID-19 was sourced from the United States, Italy and Spain. From T cells, B-cell-depleted T cells, or PBMCs came the material, which was cDNA or gDNA.

In the authors' workflow: Reference gene primer amplification gave estimated nucleated cell counts. The assay was immunoSEQ multiplex PCR, and TCRdb's table has in-frame clones only and misses some. V and J calls and clone size are those listed in that table; D and trimming were worked out from the DNA. The sample yields tens of thousands of clones, roughly 89% seen once. The J segment lost 1 base and the V segment lost 5 bases, leaving 9 bases of the junction unmatched. This CDR3 is 16 amino acids long. Germline CDR1 reads SGHDT; CDR2 reads YYEEEE. J is TRBJ2-5 and V is TRBV5-6, with 9 bases identical to TRBD2. This clonotype was sampled from a human donor with acute or convalescent COVID-19. The donor label of this sample is uncertain. The sequenced sample was peripheral blood. The CDR3 loop is CASSPNLAGAQETQYF. The CDR3 DNA sequence: TGTGCCAGCAGTCCCAATTTAGCGGGAGCCCAAGAGACCCAGTACTTC.